Below, 13 T cell receptor beta chains from the same sample are listed, as sequenced in a study of T cell responses to AZD1222 COVID-19 vaccine. The data were produced by immunoSEQ multiplex PCR, yet TCRdb's version contains in-frame clones alone and is incomplete. The repertoire holds about 130,000 clones, with around 93% as singletons. Here the sequenced sample was peripheral blood, taken 28 days after the second AZD1222 dose. These receptors were obtained from an adult who received the AZD1222 COVID-19 vaccine.

CDR3 sequence reads: CASSTTVNTEAFF. Written as DNA, the CDR3 is TGTGCCAGTAGTACAACGGTAAACACTGAAGCTTTCTTT. J is TRBJ1-1 and V is TRBV19; D is uncertain. Trimming stripped 4 bases from V and 2 bases from J, with 8 bases between. CDR1 and CDR2 (germline): LNHDA, SQIVND (reference sequence). This CDR3 region has 13 residues. Complete variable domain (other parts from reference TRBV19 and TRBJ1-1): DGGITQSPKYLFRKEGQNVTLSCEQNLNHDAMYWYRQDPGQGLRLIYYSQIVNDFQKGDIAEGYSVSREKKESFPLTVTSAQKNPTAFYLCASSTTVNTEAFFGQGTRLTVV.

V and J are TRBV4-1 and TRBJ2-7; maybe TRBD1 (6 bases). With 8 bases removed from V and 0 bases from J, the gap between germline ends came to 26 bases. The V gene's germline CDR1 is MGHRA and CDR2 YSYEKL. This CDR3 region has 18 residues. The CDR3 protein is CASGQLPSSIAYSYEQYF. DNA for the CDR3: TGCGCCAGCGGACAGCTTCCCAGCTCCATTGCTTACTCCTACGAGCAGTACTTC.

The V call is TRBV13, the J call TRBJ2-5; 7 nucleotides agree with TRBD1. J lost 4 bases, V lost 5 bases, and 7 bases had no gene match. The CDR3 has 14 amino acids. Germline CDR1 reads PRHDT; CDR2 reads FYEKMQ (reference sequence). CDR3 residues: CASSLKQGSETQYF. For the CDR3, the DNA is TGTGCCAGCAGCCTAAAACAGGGGTCAGAGACCCAGTACTTC.

The genes are TRBV21-1 and TRBJ2-2; the table names TRBD1, a call not compared with the DNA. TRBV21-1 is termed a pseudogene. This CDR3 is 16 amino acids long. CDR3 sequence: CASSRYRTGNTGELFF. The DNA of the CDR3 is TGTGCCAGCAGCCGCTATAGGACAGGGAACACCGGGGAGCTGTTTTTT.

The V call is TRBV7-2, the J call TRBJ1-2, with D unresolved. Trimming stripped 5 bases from V and 0 bases from J, with 16 bases between. The CDR3 contains 16 residues. CDR1 and CDR2 (germline): SGHTA, FQGNSA. The CDR3 DNA sequence: TGTGCCAGCAGCCCGAGGGATCGGCAGACTAACTATGGCTACACCTTC. It is translated as CASSPRDRQTNYGYTF. The full variable domain, with the rest looked up from reference TRBV7-2 and TRBJ1-2, is GAGVSQSPSNKVTEKGKDVELRCDPISGHTALYWYRQSLGQGLEFLIYFQGNSAPDKSGLPSDRFSAERTGGSVSTLTIQRTQQEDSAVYLCASSPRDRQTNYGYTFGSGTRLTVV.

This clone appeared a few times. The chain uses TRBV28 and TRBJ1-1; 7 nucleotides line up with TRBD1. V trimming: 3 bases; J trimming: 8 bases; junction bases outside the gene matches: 12. Germline values: CDR1 MDHEN, CDR2 SYDVKM. The CDR3 runs to 15 residues. Here the CDR3 DNA reads TGTGCCAGCAGTTTCTTGGAGGACCCGGACAGGGAAGCTTTCTTT. Translating it yields CASSFLEDPDREAFF.

V is TRBV5-4 and J is TRBJ1-2, with 7 bases that match TRBD1. The CDR3 consists of 15 residues. Germline V gene data show CDR1 as SGHNT and CDR2 as YYREEE (reference sequence). The V gene end was trimmed by 3 bases and the J gene end by 3 bases; junction bases not matched to a gene: 8. The CDR3 nucleotides are TGTGCCAGCAGCTCAAAGGAGCAGGGGGACTATGGCTACACCTTC. Protein product: CASSSKEQGDYGYTF.

The chain links TRBV2 to TRBJ2-7, with 14 bases aligning to TRBD2. The CDR3 loop spans 13 amino acids. Trimming at V came to 8 bases and at J to 7 bases, leaving 4 bases not matched to a gene. Germline CDR1 is SNHLY and CDR2 is FYNNEI. The CDR3 here is CASGTSGGSEQYF. In DNA form, the CDR3 reads TGTGCCAGCGGGACTAGCGGGGGATCGGAGCAGTACTTC.

This clone was seen only a few times. The chain is built from TRBV5-6 and TRBJ1-5; D is unresolved. From germline, CDR1 is SGHDT and CDR2 YYEEEE. The germline V and J ends were trimmed by 2 bases and 1 base, with 7 bases remaining between them. The CDR3 sequence is 14 residues long. The chain's CDR3 is CASSFGRSNQPQHF. In DNA form, the CDR3 reads TGTGCCAGCAGCTTCGGTAGGAGCAATCAGCCCCAGCATTTT.

This clone was seen more than once but under ten times. The V and J genes are TRBV4-1 and TRBJ2-5; 9 bases match TRBD1. The CDR3 is made up of 16 amino acids. V was pared by 3 bases and J by 5 bases, with 10 bases of the junction left unmatched. Per germline, CDR1 MGHRA and CDR2 YSYEKL. The CDR3 nucleotides are TGCGCCAGCAGCCAGATGACAGGGGGAATACGCGAGACCCAGTACTTC. Protein sequence: CASSQMTGGIRETQYF.

The chain is built from TRBV4-3 and TRBJ1-1; D remains ambiguous. This CDR3 has 14 amino acids. Germline CDR1 is LGHNA and CDR2 is YSLEER. V lost 4 bases, J lost 1 base, and 10 bases lay in between. The CDR3 sequence is CASSPLLGNTEAFF. CDR3 in DNA: TGCGCCAGCAGCCCTCTTCTCGGGAACACTGAAGCTTTCTTT.

The V call is TRBV4-2, the J call TRBJ1-2; 10 nucleotides match TRBD1. V shed 3 bases and J 7 bases; nucleotides not matched to a gene: 11. The CDR3 has 16 amino acids. CDR1 and CDR2 from the germline V gene are LGHNA and YNFKEQ. CDR3 loop: CASSQDNDRGQGGYTF. The CDR3 DNA sequence: TGTGCCAGCAGCCAGGATAACGACAGGGGGCAGGGTGGCTACACCTTC.

The chain employs TRBV18 and TRBJ2-7, with TRBD2 as a possible D gene (5 bases). The CDR3 sequence is 11 residues long. Trimming removed 6 bases at V and 4 bases at J, with 7 bases between. The germline V gene has CDR1 KGHSH and CDR2 LQKENI. CDR3 in amino acids: CASSGDYEQYF. CDR3 nucleotides: TGTGCCAGCTCCGGGGATTACGAGCAGTACTTC.